These T cell receptor beta chains were read from a single sample in a study of radiotherapy plus CTLA-4 blockade in lung cancer. TCRdb's copy holds only in-frame clones and misses some; the assay was immunoSEQ multiplex PCR. The table has 85,000 to 120,000 clones, approximately 81% seen once; the top ten hold over 2%. Sequencing used peripheral blood, obtained from a patient treated with radiotherapy plus ipilimumab. The origin of the receptors is a human donor with non-small cell lung cancer that progressed on radiotherapy plus ipilimumab. Some clones in this sample may be carry-over from other donors' samples. CDR3s include the opening cysteine and the closing phenylalanine or tryptophan. A D gene is named only where the DNA matches it firmly. Clone size is given for some rows only: seen once, a few or many times, or a class if the clone is expanded.

D gene | J gene | V gene | clone size | CDR3 DNA | CDR3 protein
NA | TRBJ1-2 | TRBV6-5 | NA | TGTGCCAGCTCTCGGGGGGGGACTCGTGGCTACACCTTC | CASSRGGTRGYTF
NA | TRBJ1-4 | TRBV6-5 | NA | TGTGCCAGCAGTTGGGGTGGGGATAATGAAAAACTGTTTTTT | CASSWGGDNEKLFF
NA | TRBJ1-4 | TRBV9 | NA | TGTGCCAGCAGCGCTACAGGGTCTAATGAAAAACTGTTTTTT | CASSATGSNEKLFF
NA | TRBJ1-1 | TRBV28 | NA | TGTGCCCACCAGAAAAACACTGAAGCTTTCTTT | CAHQKNTEAFF
TRBD1 | TRBJ2-5 | TRBV7-4 | NA | TGTGCCAGCAGCTCACCCGCGGACAGGGGTCAAGGGGAGACCCAGTACTTC | CASSSPADRGQGETQYF
NA | TRBJ1-2 | TRBV29-1 | NA | TGCAGCGTTCTCCTCCAGGGGAGCTATGGCTACACCTTC | CSVLLQGSYGYTF
NA | TRBJ2-5 | TRBV9 | NA | TGTGCCAGCAGCGTAGATGCGGGGAGAGGACTGGGAGAGACCCAGTACTTC | CASSVDAGRGLGETQYF
TRBD1 | TRBJ1-1 | TRBV4-3 | NA | TGCGCCAGCAGCCCCCGACAGGGATCGTATACTGAAGCTTTCTTT | CASSPRQGSYTEAFF
NA | TRBJ2-7 | TRBV2 | NA | TGTGCCAGCATCTACGCCGGGACTCCCGGAGATGACGAGCAGTACTTC | CASIYAGTPGDDEQYF
TRBD1 | TRBJ2-1 | TRBV2 | NA | TGTGCCAGCATAGGGGGGATGGGACAGGGGTACAATGAGCAGTTCTTC | CASIGGMGQGYNEQFF
NA | TRBJ1-6 | TRBV6-5 | once | TGTGCCAGCAGTTACGACCGCCGGCCGGGGTATGGGCCCCTCCACTTT | CASSYDRRPGYGPLHF
NA | TRBJ1-1 | TRBV6-5 | NA | TGTGCCAGCAGTGCCCCAGAGGGCTGGGACACTGAAGCTTTCTTT | CASSAPEGWDTEAFF
TRBD1 | TRBJ1-2 | TRBV6-5 | few | TGTGCCAGCAGGACTCCGGGACAGGGGGGCGGCTACACCTTC | CASRTPGQGGGYTF
TRBD1 | TRBJ2-6 | TRBV7-2 | NA | TGTGCCAGCAGCTTCACAGGGGCGACTATTCTCCTGACTTTC | CASSFTGATILLTF
NA | TRBJ2-1 | TRBV7-9 | NA | TGTGCCAGCAGCTTAGATTTGGACAGAAGGGAGCAGTTCTTC | CASSLDLDRREQFF
TRBD1 | TRBJ2-7 | TRBV9 | NA | TGTGCCAGCAGCGTAGGCTGGACAGGGGGTAGGGAGCAGTACTTC | CASSVGWTGGREQYF
NA | TRBJ1-2 | TRBV6-1 | once | TGTGCCAGCAGTGAAGCATTCTATGGCTACACCTTC | CASSEAFYGYTF
NA | TRBJ2-3 | TRBV7-2 | NA | TGTGCCAGCAGCTCCTTCTCCACCACAGATACGCAGTATTTT | CASSSFSTTDTQYF
NA | TRBJ2-1 | TRBV7-9 | NA | TGTGCCAGCAGCTTAGAGTCAGGGGCGGGGGCCTCCTACAATGAGCAGTTCTTC | CASSLESGAGASYNEQFF
NA | TRBJ2-5 | TRBV5-6 | NA | TGTGCCAGCAGCTTCTGGGGGGAGACCCAGTACTTC | CASSFWGETQYF
NA | TRBJ2-3 | TRBV5-6 | NA | TGTGCCAGCAGCTTGGAGGAGAGTACGCAGTATTTT | CASSLEESTQYF
NA | TRBJ2-5 | TRBV5-1 | few | TGCGCCAGCAGCTACCAGGCAGCCTCCCAAGAGACCCAGTACTTC | CASSYQAASQETQYF
NA | TRBJ1-1 | TRBV9 | NA | TGTGCCAGCAGCGTAACATCGAACACTGAAGCTTTCTTT | CASSVTSNTEAFF
NA | TRBJ1-5 | TRBV6-5 | NA | TGTGCCAGCAGTTATGTAGCAGGGCAGGGTCAGCCCCAGCATTTT | CASSYVAGQGQPQHF
NA | TRBJ2-2 | TRBV18 | NA | TGTGCCAGCTCACCACAATGGGACCCAACCGGGGAGCTGTTTTTT | CASSPQWDPTGELFF
NA | TRBJ2-6 | TRBV27 | NA | TGTGCCAGCAGTCCACCCCCCTTTGGAGTATCCGGGGCCAACGTCCTGACTTTC | CASSPPPFGVSGANVLTF
TRBD2 | TRBJ2-7 | TRBV6-5 | NA | TGTGCCAGCAGTTACATAGCGGGGAACTACGAGCAGTACTTC | CASSYIAGNYEQYF
TRBD1 | TRBJ1-2 | TRBV11-2 | NA | TGTGCCAGCAGCCTAGGGGGCCTCCCCTATGGCTACACCTTC | CASSLGGLPYGYTF
TRBD1 | TRBJ2-2 | TRBV25-1 | few | TGTGCCAGCAGTGTCACAGGGGGAAACACCGGGGAGCTGTTTTTT | CASSVTGGNTGELFF
NA | TRBJ1-6 | TRBV4-2 | once | TGTGCCAGCAGCCAAGATACTGGCTTTAGTCATCGGGGTTCACCCCTCCACTTT | CASSQDTGFSHRGSPLHF
NA | TRBJ2-3 | TRBV7-6 | NA | TGTGCCAGCAGCCGGGGGGCCGGGGAGGGCACAGATACGCAGTATTTT | CASSRGAGEGTDTQYF
NA | TRBJ2-2 | TRBV13 | NA | TGTGCCAGCAGCTCGCGCCGAGGGGAGCTGTTTTTT | CASSSRRGELFF
NA | TRBJ2-6 | TRBV7-9 | NA | TGTGCCAGCAGCTTAGGTTCCTCTGGGGCCAACGTCCTGACTTTC | CASSLGSSGANVLTF
NA | TRBJ1-4 | TRBV21-1 | NA | TGTGCCAGCTTTTATCGTGTAGCAACTAATGAAAAACTGTTTTTT | CASFYRVATNEKLFF
NA | TRBJ1-6 | TRBV7-9 | NA | TGTGCCAGCAGCTTAAATGAAGGGGGTTCACCCCTCCACTTT | CASSLNEGGSPLHF
TRBD1 | TRBJ2-3 | TRBV27 | NA | TGTGCCAGCAGAGTATACAGGACAGGGTCAGATACGCAGTATTTT | CASRVYRTGSDTQYF
TRBD1 | TRBJ1-1 | TRBV18 | NA | TGTGCCAGCTCACCAATGGGGACAGATACGAACACTGAAGCTTTCTTT | CASSPMGTDTNTEAFF
NA | TRBJ2-2 | TRBV13 | once | TGTGCCAGCAGCTACCGGATAAACACCGGGGAGCTGTTTTTT | CASSYRINTGELFF
NA | TRBJ2-7 | TRBV7-2 | once | TGTGCCAGCAGCTTAGACGACAGCCGATACGAGCAGTACTTC | CASSLDDSRYEQYF
NA | TRBJ2-3 | TRBV5-1 | NA | TGCGCCAGCAGCCGGGACATAAACACAGATACGCAGTATTTT | CASSRDINTDTQYF
NA | TRBJ1-5 | TRBV6-5 | NA | TGTGCCAGCAGTTACTCCTTAGACAGGCCCCAGCCCCAGCATTTT | CASSYSLDRPQPQHF
NA | TRBJ2-1 | TRBV2 | NA | TGTGCCACCCTCAGAAAGGTATCACGGGGTTACAATGAGCAGTTCTTC | CATLRKVSRGYNEQFF
NA | TRBJ2-7 | TRBV29-1 | NA | TGCAGCGTTGTGGGGGCCTACGAGCAGTACTTC | CSVVGAYEQYF
TRBD2 | TRBJ2-1 | TRBV7-3 | NA | TGTGCCAGCAGCCAGACTAGCGGGGGAGACAATGAGCAGTTCTTC | CASSQTSGGDNEQFF
NA | TRBJ2-3 | TRBV19 | once | TGTGCCAGTAGATGGGGGGCGGCCCCAGATACGCAGTATTTT | CASRWGAAPDTQYF
NA | TRBJ2-5 | TRBV25-1 | once | TGTGCCAGCAGTGATTTGAACAGGGTGTTAGAGACCCAGTACTTC | CASSDLNRVLETQYF
TRBD2 | TRBJ2-1 | TRBV28 | NA | TGTGCCAGCAGAGAGCGGGGGGGCCGGAATGAGCAGTTCTTC | CASRERGGRNEQFF
NA | TRBJ1-3 | TRBV7-2 | NA | TGTGCCAGCAGCTGGGGTATTGGTGGAAACACCATATATTTT | CASSWGIGGNTIYF
TRBD1 | TRBJ1-1 | TRBV19 | NA | TGTGCCAGTAGGGTCCGGGACAGGGGGACTGAAGCTTTCTTT | CASRVRDRGTEAFF
NA | TRBJ1-4 | TRBV7-8 | NA | TGTGCCAGCAGCCCAGCGAGCACTAATGAAAAACTGTTTTTT | CASSPASTNEKLFF
NA | TRBJ2-1 | TRBV2 | NA | TGTGCCAGCGCGGTGGGGTCCTACAATGAGCAGTTCTTC | CASAVGSYNEQFF